This entry is about one T cell receptor (beta chain). The sample has other DNA sequences that encode this CDR3 too. The CDR3 covers 16 residues. With 1 base removed from V and 4 bases from J, the gap between germline ends came to 14 bases. Germline V CDR1 and CDR2: SGHVS, FQNEAQ. The data are from a study of OX40 agonist ivuxolimab in advanced cancers. Across the whole study: All patients had ivuxolimab intravenously every 2 weeks at 0.01 to 10 mg/kg. Participants, 75% to 90% male, averaged roughly 59 years of age, ranging from 23 to 79.

Patients with autoimmune history or systemic immunosuppression were excluded. The investigators sampled blood at baseline, at cycle 4 day 1, and at cycle 7 day 1. Assay used: immunoSEQ multiplex PCR; TCRdb lists only in-frame clones, some missing. Found here are about 10,000 clones, 86% of them singletons; the top ten hold roughly 13%. Sequenced material: CD4+ or CD8+ T cells sorted from blood, taken in a trial of the OX40 agonist ivuxolimab. This TCR was sampled from an adult with an advanced solid tumor such as melanoma, head and neck, liver or kidney cancer. The rearrangement links TRBV7-8 to TRBJ2-1; D may be TRBD1 (6 bases). The CDR3 spells CASSLVEGVGYNEQFF. CDR3 nucleotides: TGTGCCAGCAGCTTAGTTGAGGGGGTGGGGTACAATGAGCAGTTCTTC.